This TCR beta chain was identified in a study of shared clonotypes between healthy human individuals. Assay: immunoSEQ multiplex PCR; the TCRdb copy retains only in-frame clones and omits some. The sample shows approximately 600,000 clones, 85% to 95% of them seen only once. In the naive CD8 group, cells lacked CD45RO and were positively selected for CCR7, so terminally differentiated effector memory CD45RA+ cells were left out. The CDR3 extends over 11 amino acids. Germline CDR1 reads MDHEN; CDR2 reads SYDVKM. With 6 bases removed from V and 7 bases from J, the gap between germline ends came to 9 bases.

This sequence joins TRBV28 and TRBJ1-1; tentatively, D is TRBD1 (5 bases). The TCR comes from a young woman in good health. Sequencing used naive CD8+ T cells sorted from blood. The CDR3 reads CASRGVYEAFF. CDR3 bases: TGTGCCAGCAGAGGGGTTTATGAAGCTTTCTTT.